Below are 9 T cell receptor beta chains sequenced from a single sample in a study of cytomegalovirus exposure and HLA in healthy donors (dated by TCRdb to about 2017). The library relied on the immunoSEQ multiplex PCR assay. Sourced from immuneACCESS, this table was stored by TCRdb with only in-frame sequences that have V and J called. A share of the clones is absent; for the studies checked, an unresolved V gene accounts for under half, and the remainder has no known explanation. In this sample the table shows 90,000 to 150,000 clones, around 88% of which occur a single time. About 1.8% of the sample is held by the ten biggest clonotypes. Sample: PBMCs. These receptor sequences come from a man aged 18 to 29 in good health and CMV-seronegative.

The chain employs TRBV19 and TRBJ2-2; 9 bases fit TRBD1. Trimming cost V 6 bases and J 5 bases; bases outside gene matches: 7. Germline V gene sequence: CDR1 LNHDA, CDR2 SQIVND (reference sequence). CDR3 length equals 15 residues. The CDR3 protein is CASSNGQGTTGELFF. Written as DNA, the CDR3 is TGTGCCAGTAGCAACGGACAGGGGACGACCGGGGAGCTGTTTTTT.

A few counts support this clone. This rearrangement joins TRBV19 to TRBJ1-5; no clear D gene. Germline CDR1 is LNHDA and CDR2 is SQIVND (reference sequence). The V and J ends lost 11 bases and 2 bases respectively, with 19 bases between them. CDR3 size: 15 residues. Here the CDR3 reads CAASQGGRGNQPQHF. CDR3 coding DNA: TGTGCCGCCTCTCAAGGAGGACGAGGCAATCAGCCCCAGCATTTT. The full variable domain, completed using reference TRBV19 and TRBJ1-5, is DGGITQSPKYLFRKEGQNVTLSCEQNLNHDAMYWYRQDPGQGLRLIYYSQIVNDFQKGDIAEGYSVSREKKESFPLTVTSAQKNPTAFYLCAASQGGRGNQPQHFGDGTRLSIL.

The V call is TRBV18, the J call TRBJ1-2; TRBD1 agrees at 12 bases. Germline-derived CDR1 and CDR2 are KGHSH and LQKENI. The CDR3 sequence is 16 residues long. The V segment lost 5 bases and the J segment 2 bases; nucleotides outside the gene matches: 6. The CDR3 DNA sequence: TGTGCCAGCTCATCCAGTGGGACAGGGGGCAACTATGGCTACACCTTC. Translating gives CASSSSGTGGNYGYTF.

The chain combines TRBV6-1 with TRBJ1-5; TRBD1 agrees at 9 bases. Looked up from germline, CDR1 is MNHNS and CDR2 is SASEGT. The CDR3 spans 15 residues. V shed 1 base and J 4 bases; nucleotides not matched to a gene: 2. CDR3 amino acids: CASSEDRGQNQPQHF. The CDR3 bases are TGTGCCAGCAGTGAAGACAGGGGGCAGAATCAGCCCCAGCATTTT.

This chain connects TRBV7-2 to TRBJ1-2, with a tentative D call TRBD1 (5 bases). The CDR3 loop spans 15 amino acids. V dropped 5 bases and J dropped 3 bases, with 16 bases sitting between them. Germline CDR1 SGHTA, CDR2 FQGNSA. CDR3 sequence reads: CASSPGVSRDYGYTF. The CDR3 bases are TGTGCCAGCAGCCCCGGCGTGAGCAGGGACTATGGCTACACCTTC.

The chain joins TRBV6-5 to TRBJ1-1; a weak D match, TRBD1 (5 bases). Germline CDR1 is MNHEY and CDR2 is SVGAGI. V gave up 2 bases and J gave up 4 bases, with 17 bases separating them. The CDR3 runs 16 residues. The DNA for the CDR3 is TGTGCCAGCAGTTACGCAATTGGGGCTGGGGTCACTGAAGCTTTCTTT. Amino acid sequence: CASSYAIGAGVTEAFF.

This clone has only one observation. The chain employs TRBV6-1 and TRBJ1-2, with a weak D call TRBD1 (6 bases). Trimming shortened V by 5 bases and J by 3 bases, and 22 bases separated the two germline ends. This CDR3 has 17 residues. Looked up from germline, CDR1 is MNHNS and CDR2 is SASEGT. This CDR3 is CASSQGSRGSYHYGYTF. CDR3 nucleotide sequence: TGTGCCAGCAGTCAAGGGTCCAGGGGTTCTTATCACTATGGCTACACCTTC.

V gene TRBV4-1 combines with J gene TRBJ2-3; 9 bases map to TRBD2. The CDR3 is made up of 17 amino acids. CDR1 and CDR2 (germline): MGHRA, YSYEKL. The J segment lost 3 bases and the V segment lost 0 bases, leaving 7 bases of the junction unmatched. The CDR3 region is CASSQDPREGRTDTQYF. In DNA, the CDR3 is TGCGCCAGCAGCCAAGATCCGCGGGAGGGCCGTACAGATACGCAGTATTTT.

The V and J genes are TRBV15 and TRBJ2-1; 8 nucleotides line up with TRBD1. The germline CDR1 and CDR2 sequences are LNHNV and YYDKDF (reference sequence). This CDR3 is 19 amino acids long. J gave up 5 bases and V 1 base, and 16 bases lay outside the gene matches. The CDR3 DNA reads TGTGCCACCAGCAGAGGATTTGGTGGAGGGACAGGTGCCGACAATGAGCAGTTCTTC. This codes for CATSRGFGGGTGADNEQFF.